Listed below are T cell receptor beta chains from one sample, sequenced in a study of breast tumors, draining lymph nodes, adjacent tissues. TCRdb ran MiXCR on the multiplex PCR reads and lists one entry per CDR3 protein. The sample records around 230,000 distinct CDR3 sequences, less than 35% being singletons. Sequenced sample: axillary lymph node tissue. The receptors derive from a female donor with breast cancer. Some clones in this sample may be carry-over from other donors' samples. Each CDR3 is given with its conserved first and last residue. A D gene is named only where the DNA matches it firmly. Only some rows state a clone size, as once, few, many or a class for expanded clones.

CSANDRMEQFF,TGCAGTGCCAACGACAGGATGGAGCAGTTCTTC,TRBV20-1,TRBJ2-1,-,many
CASSQDGAGDTYEQYF,TGCGCCAGCAGCCAAGATGGGGCGGGGGACACCTACGAGCAGTACTTC,TRBV5-5,TRBJ2-7,-,-
CASSQHFYEQYF,TGTGCCAGCAGCCAGCATTTCTACGAGCAGTACTTC,TRBV3-1,TRBJ2-7,-,many
CASSTLGTANTEAFF,TGTGCCAGCAGTACCCTAGGGACAGCAAACACTGAAGCTTTCTTT,TRBV25-1,TRBJ1-1,TRBD1,few
CASSVGQGYGYTF,TGTGCCAGCAGCGTGGGACAGGGCTATGGCTACACCTTC,TRBV7-9,TRBJ1-2,TRBD1,many
CASSSNVFGANVLTF,TGCGCCAGCAGCTCTAACGTATTTGGGGCCAACGTCCTGACTTTC,TRBV5-1,TRBJ2-6,-,many
CASSKWEQGNEQYF,TGTGCCAGCAGCAAGTGGGAACAAGGCAACGAGCAGTACTTC,TRBV11-2,TRBJ2-7,-,many
CASSQEGGGDLGYTF,TGTGCCAGCAGCCAAGAAGGCGGGGGAGACTTGGGCTACACCTTC,TRBV14,TRBJ1-2,-,many
CASSGVLSGGAEEQFF,TGTGCCAGCAGCGGGGTCCTATCCGGGGGGGCCGAGGAGCAGTTCTTC,TRBV9,TRBJ2-1,TRBD2,-
CASRGLGSYEQYF,TGTGCCAGCAGGGGACTAGGGAGCTACGAGCAGTACTTC,TRBV2,TRBJ2-7,TRBD2,many
CASSSDRGREKLFF,TGTGCCAGCAGTTCAGACAGGGGGCGGGAAAAACTGTTTTTT,TRBV2,TRBJ1-4,TRBD1,-
CSAPGLAGVTDTQYF,TGCAGTGCTCCGGGACTAGCGGGGGTCACAGATACGCAGTATTTT,TRBV20-1,TRBJ2-3,TRBD2,many
CASSLSSVNTGELFF,TGTGCCAGCAGCTTAAGTAGCGTGAACACCGGGGAGCTGTTTTTT,TRBV7-8,TRBJ2-2,-,many
CSASSPWTGEYREQFF,TGCAGTGCCAGCAGCCCCTGGACAGGGGAGTATAGGGAGCAGTTCTTC,TRBV20-1,TRBJ2-1,TRBD1,-
CSARSNEQFF,TGCAGTGCTAGGAGCAATGAGCAGTTCTTC,TRBV20-1,TRBJ2-1,-,many
CASSRASGGTQYF,TGCGCCAGCAGCCGCGCCTCAGGGGGGACCCAGTACTTC,TRBV4-1,TRBJ2-5,TRBD1,-
CASSSGGGYGYTF,TGTGCCAGCAGCTCCGGGGGGGGCTATGGCTACACCTTC,TRBV7-2,TRBJ1-2,-,many
CSARERTSGTDTQYF,TGCAGTGCTAGAGAACGGACTAGCGGAACAGATACGCAGTATTTT,TRBV20-1,TRBJ2-3,TRBD2,many
CSVELAGGRSYNEQFF,TGCAGCGTTGAACTAGCGGGAGGGAGGTCCTACAATGAGCAGTTCTTC,TRBV29-1,TRBJ2-1,TRBD2,many
CSAARTSEEQFF,TGCAGTGCGGCTCGGACTAGCGAGGAGCAGTTCTTC,TRBV20-1,TRBJ2-1,TRBD2,many
CASSLWPGAGTGELFF,TGTGCCAGCAGCTTATGGCCAGGGGCGGGCACCGGGGAGCTGTTTTTT,TRBV7-8,TRBJ2-2,-,many
CASSYKGGMNTEAFF,TGTGCCAGCAGTTACAAGGGGGGCATGAACACTGAAGCTTTCTTT,TRBV6-6,TRBJ1-1,-,-
CSARTTNQPQHF,TGCAGTGCTAGGACAACCAATCAGCCCCAGCATTTT,TRBV20-1,TRBJ1-5,-,many
CASRTGWSGYTF,TGTGCCAGCAGGACAGGGTGGAGTGGCTACACCTTC,TRBV5-6,TRBJ1-2,TRBD1,many
CSASTPTGIHEQYF,TGCAGTGCTAGCACTCCGACAGGGATCCACGAGCAGTACTTC,TRBV20-1,TRBJ2-7,TRBD1,-
CASSYPAGLASRYEQYF,TGTGCCAGCAGCTATCCTGCGGGACTAGCGAGCCGCTACGAGCAGTACTTC,TRBV7-9,TRBJ2-7,TRBD2,many
CASSEVWDMSNQPQHF,TGTGCCAGCAGTGAAGTTTGGGATATGAGCAATCAGCCCCAGCATTTT,TRBV6-1,TRBJ1-5,-,-
CASSLAGLNQPQYF,TGTGCCAGCAGCTTGGCAGGGTTGAATCAGCCCCAGTACTTC,TRBV5-8,TRBJ2-5,-,-
CASRGTGRNTEAFF,TGTGCCAGCAGGGGGACAGGGAGGAACACTGAAGCTTTCTTT,TRBV2,TRBJ1-1,TRBD1,many
CASGPDVSYEQYF,TGTGCTAGTGGTCCGGACGTCTCCTACGAGCAGTACTTC,TRBV12-5,TRBJ2-7,-,many
CASSQGWTQPQHF,TGTGCCAGCAGCCAAGGTTGGACTCAGCCCCAGCATTTT,TRBV3-1,TRBJ1-5,-,many
CSDSGSGNEGSYYGYTF,TGCAGTGACAGTGGTAGCGGGAACGAGGGTTCCTACTATGGCTACACCTTC,TRBV20-1,TRBJ1-2,-,-
CASSLLSNEKLFF,TGTGCCAGCAGCTTATTGAGTAATGAAAAACTGTTTTTT,TRBV7-9,TRBJ1-4,-,many
CASSYSKQSSYEQYF,TGTGCCAGCAGTTACTCGAAACAGAGCTCCTACGAGCAGTACTTC,TRBV6-6,TRBJ2-7,-,many
CSARTDPAGSTF,TGCAGTGCTCGGACAGATCCGGCTGGCTCCACCTTC,TRBV20-1,TRBJ1-2,-,many
CASSSAGPFNEQYF,TGTGCCAGCAGTTCGGCGGGGCCCTTTAACGAGCAGTACTTC,TRBV6-5,TRBJ2-7,-,many
CSARRPIGDTGELFF,TGCAGTGCTAGACGTCCCATTGGGGACACCGGGGAGCTGTTTTTT,TRBV20-1,TRBJ2-2,-,many
CASSEEVGTEAF,TGTGCCAGCAGTGAAGAGGTGGGCACTGAAGCTTTC,TRBV2,TRBJ2-6,-,-
CASWGGGTDTQYF,TGTGCCAGCTGGGGGGGCGGCACAGATACGCAGTATTTT,TRBV7-9,TRBJ2-3,-,many